Following are 6 T cell receptor beta chains from one sample sequenced in a study of cytomegalovirus exposure and HLA in healthy donors. PCR amplification relied on 60 Vbeta primers (plus 13 Jbeta primers). Some clones are missing from TCRdb's copy, which holds only in-frame ones; the method was immunoSEQ multiplex PCR. This table lists 100,000 to 150,000 clones. Sequencing was performed on PBMCs. The receptors come from a woman aged 40 to 49 in good health and CMV-seropositive.

J is TRBJ2-7 and V is TRBV4-1; the match to TRBD2 covers 13 bases. Germline-derived CDR1 and CDR2 are MGHRA and YSYEKL. Trimming at V came to 3 bases and at J to 6 bases, leaving 5 bases not matched to a gene. The CDR3 length is 15 residues. CDR3 protein: CASSHPGLAGREQYF. In DNA form, the CDR3 reads TGCGCCAGCAGCCACCCGGGACTAGCGGGACGCGAGCAGTACTTC.

The chain has TRBV10-3 and TRBJ2-7; 7 bases match TRBD1. Germline V CDR1 and CDR2: ENHRY, SYGVKD. The J segment lost 3 bases and the V segment lost 6 bases, leaving 8 bases of the junction unmatched. The CDR3 contains 14 residues. CDR3 residues: CAISRQGPLYEQYF. Here the CDR3 DNA reads TGTGCCATCAGCCGACAGGGACCCCTCTACGAGCAGTACTTC.

This rearrangement joins TRBV30 to TRBJ1-4; 9 bases map to TRBD1. V was clipped by 3 bases and J by 7 bases; unmatched bases: 3. The CDR3 is 13 residues long. Germline values: CDR1 GTSNPN, CDR2 SVGIG (reference sequence). The CDR3 DNA reads as TGTGCCTGGAGCGGGACAGGGCGTGAAAAACTGTTTTTT. Amino acids: CAWSGTGREKLFF.

The chain links TRBV28 to TRBJ2-1; no clear D. The CDR3 extends over 11 amino acids. Germline loops: CDR1 MDHEN, CDR2 SYDVKM. V gave up 10 bases and J gave up 1 base, with 5 bases separating them. For the CDR3, the DNA is TGTGCCACTCGGTCCTACAATGAGCAGTTCTTC. This sequence encodes CATRSYNEQFF.

The chain uses TRBV5-1 and TRBJ2-3; 8 bases fit TRBD2. J lost 0 bases, V lost 4 bases, and 13 bases had no gene match. The CDR3 consists of 18 residues. Looked up from germline, CDR1 is SGHRS and CDR2 is YFSETQ. The CDR3 here is CASSPIPKREPSTDTQYF. CDR3 DNA sequence: TGCGCCAGCAGCCCCATCCCTAAGCGGGAGCCAAGCACAGATACGCAGTATTTT.

The chain uses TRBV4-3 and TRBJ1-4, with D possibly TRBD1 on 6 matching bases. The CDR3 is 17 amino acids. CDR1 and CDR2 from the germline V gene are LGHNA and YSLEER. The V end was cut by 2 bases, the J end by 0 bases, with 13 bases between. CDR3 in DNA: TGCGCCAGCAGCCAACAAAAGACAGGCACAACTAATGAAAAACTGTTTTTT. It is translated as CASSQQKTGTTNEKLFF.